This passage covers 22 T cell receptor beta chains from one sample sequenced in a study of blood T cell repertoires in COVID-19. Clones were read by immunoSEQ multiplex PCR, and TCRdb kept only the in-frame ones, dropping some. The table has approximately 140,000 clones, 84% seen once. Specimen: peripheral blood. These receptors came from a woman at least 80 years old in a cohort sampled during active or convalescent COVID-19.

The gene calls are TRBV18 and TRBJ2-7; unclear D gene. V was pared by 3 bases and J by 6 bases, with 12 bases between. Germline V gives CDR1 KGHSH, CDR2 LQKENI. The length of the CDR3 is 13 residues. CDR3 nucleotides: TGTGCCAGCTCACCCCTGGAGACGGGCGAGCAGTACGTC. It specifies CASSPLETGEQYV.

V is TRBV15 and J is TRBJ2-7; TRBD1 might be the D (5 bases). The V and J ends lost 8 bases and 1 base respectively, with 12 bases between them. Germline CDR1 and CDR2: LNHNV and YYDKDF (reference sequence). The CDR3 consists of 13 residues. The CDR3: CATSPGQSYEQYV. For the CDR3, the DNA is TGTGCCACCTCCCCAGGACAATCCTACGAGCAGTACGTC.

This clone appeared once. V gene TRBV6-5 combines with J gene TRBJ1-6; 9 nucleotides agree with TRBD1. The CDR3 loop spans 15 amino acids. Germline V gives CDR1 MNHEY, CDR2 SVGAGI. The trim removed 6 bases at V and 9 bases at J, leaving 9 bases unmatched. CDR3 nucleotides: TGTGCCAGCAGCCGGGACAGGGAAATCGGTTCACCCCTCCACTTT. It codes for CASSRDREIGSPLHF.

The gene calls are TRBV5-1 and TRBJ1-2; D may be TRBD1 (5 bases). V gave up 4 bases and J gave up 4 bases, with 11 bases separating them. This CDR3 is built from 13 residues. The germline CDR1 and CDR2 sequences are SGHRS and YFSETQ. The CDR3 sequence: CASSPSQGYGYTF. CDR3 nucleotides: TGCGCCAGCAGCCCGTCTCAGGGCTATGGCTACACCTTC.

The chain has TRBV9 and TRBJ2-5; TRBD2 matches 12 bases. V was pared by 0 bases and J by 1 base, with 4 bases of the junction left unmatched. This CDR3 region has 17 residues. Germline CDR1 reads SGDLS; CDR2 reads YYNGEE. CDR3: CASSVAPLAGGQETQYF. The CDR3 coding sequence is TGTGCCAGCAGCGTAGCCCCACTAGCGGGGGGCCAAGAGACCCAGTACTTC.

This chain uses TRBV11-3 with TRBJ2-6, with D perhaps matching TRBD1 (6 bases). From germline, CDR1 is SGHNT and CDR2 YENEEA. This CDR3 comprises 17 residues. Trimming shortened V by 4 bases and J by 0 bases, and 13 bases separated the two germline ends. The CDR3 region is CASSSTQGVSGANVLTF. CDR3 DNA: TGTGCCAGCAGCTCGACACAGGGCGTCTCTGGGGCCAACGTCCTGACTTTC.

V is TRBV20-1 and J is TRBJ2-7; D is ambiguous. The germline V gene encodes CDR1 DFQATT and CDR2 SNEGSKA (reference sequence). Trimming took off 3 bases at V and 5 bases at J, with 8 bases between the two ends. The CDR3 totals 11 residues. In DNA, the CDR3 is TGCAGTGCTAGTGACGGAGACGAGCAGTACTTC. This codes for CSASDGDEQYF.

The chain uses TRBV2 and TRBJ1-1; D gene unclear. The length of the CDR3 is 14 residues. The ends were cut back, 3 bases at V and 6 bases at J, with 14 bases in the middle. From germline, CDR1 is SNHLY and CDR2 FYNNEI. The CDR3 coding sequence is TGTGCCAGCAGTGACCCGGGAGGGAATGCTGAAGCTTTCTTT. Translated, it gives CASSDPGGNAEAFF.

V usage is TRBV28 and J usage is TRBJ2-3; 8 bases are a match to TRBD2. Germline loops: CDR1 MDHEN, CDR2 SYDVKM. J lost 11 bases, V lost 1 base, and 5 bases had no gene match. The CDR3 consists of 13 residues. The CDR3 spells CASSLLQLAGQYF. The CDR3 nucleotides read TGTGCCAGCAGTTTATTACAGCTAGCGGGGCAGTATTTT.

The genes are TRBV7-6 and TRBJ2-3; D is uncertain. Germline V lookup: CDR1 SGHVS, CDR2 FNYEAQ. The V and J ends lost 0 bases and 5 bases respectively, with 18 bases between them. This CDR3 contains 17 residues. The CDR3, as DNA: TGTGCCAGCAGCTTAGCCCCTCGGGTTTTACGAGGAGATACGCAGTATTTT. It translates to CASSLAPRVLRGDTQYF. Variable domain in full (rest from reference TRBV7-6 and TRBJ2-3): GAGVSQSPRYKVTKRGQDVALRCDPISGHVSLYWYRQALGQGPEFLTYFNYEAQQDKSGLPNDRFSAERPEGSISTLTIQRTEQRDSAMYRCASSLAPRVLRGDTQYFGPGTRLTVL.

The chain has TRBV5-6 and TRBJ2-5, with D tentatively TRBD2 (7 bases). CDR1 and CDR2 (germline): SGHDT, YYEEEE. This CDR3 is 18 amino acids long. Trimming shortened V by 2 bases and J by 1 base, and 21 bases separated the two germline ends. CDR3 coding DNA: TGTGCCAGCAGCTTTGGGGGGGCCGCAGGGCTGGGCCAAGAGACCCAGTACTTC. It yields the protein CASSFGGAAGLGQETQYF. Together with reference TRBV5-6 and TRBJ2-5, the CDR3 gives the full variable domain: DAGVTQSPTHLIKTRGQQVTLRCSPKSGHDTVSWYQQALGQGPQFIFQYYEEEERQRGNFPDRFSGHQFPNYSSELNVNALLLGDSALYLCASSFGGAAGLGQETQYFGPGTRLLVL.

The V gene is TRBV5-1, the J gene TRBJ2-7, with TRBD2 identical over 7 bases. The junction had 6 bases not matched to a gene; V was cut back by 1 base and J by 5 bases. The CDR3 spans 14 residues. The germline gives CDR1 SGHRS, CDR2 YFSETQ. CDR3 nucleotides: TGCGCCAGCAGCTTGATCATCGGGGGGAACGAGCAGTACTTC. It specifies CASSLIIGGNEQYF.

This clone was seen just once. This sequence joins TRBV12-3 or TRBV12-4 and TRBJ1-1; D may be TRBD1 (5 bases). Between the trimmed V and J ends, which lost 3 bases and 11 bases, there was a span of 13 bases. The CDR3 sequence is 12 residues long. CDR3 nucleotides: TGTGCCAGCAGTTTCGGCAGGGTAGGGGCTTTCTTT. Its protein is CASSFGRVGAFF.

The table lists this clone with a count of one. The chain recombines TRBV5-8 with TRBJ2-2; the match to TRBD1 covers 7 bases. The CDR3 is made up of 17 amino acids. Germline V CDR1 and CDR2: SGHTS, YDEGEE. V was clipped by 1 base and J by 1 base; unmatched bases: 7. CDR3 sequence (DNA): TGTGCCAGCAGCTTGTTTCAGGGGGTAATGAACACCGGGGAGCTGTTTTTT. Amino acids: CASSLFQGVMNTGELFF. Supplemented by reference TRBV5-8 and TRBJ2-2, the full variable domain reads EAGVTQSPTHLIKTRGQQATLRCSPISGHTSVYWYQQALGLGLQFLLWYDEGEERNRGNFPPRFSGRQFPNYSSELNVNALELEDSALYLCASSLFQGVMNTGELFFGEGSRLTVL.

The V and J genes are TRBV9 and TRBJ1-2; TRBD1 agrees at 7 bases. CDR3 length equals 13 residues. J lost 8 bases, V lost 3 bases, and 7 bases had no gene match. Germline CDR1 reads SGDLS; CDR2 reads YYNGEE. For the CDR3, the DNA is TGTGCCAGCAGCGAACAGGGGACGAGGGGCTACACCTTC. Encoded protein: CASSEQGTRGYTF.

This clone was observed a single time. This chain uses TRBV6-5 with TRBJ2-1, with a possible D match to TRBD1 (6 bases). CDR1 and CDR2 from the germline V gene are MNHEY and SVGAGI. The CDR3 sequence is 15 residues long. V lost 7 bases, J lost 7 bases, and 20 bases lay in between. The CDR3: CASTNWGPEMNEQFF. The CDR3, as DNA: TGTGCCAGCACCAACTGGGGGCCAGAGATGAATGAGCAGTTCTTC.

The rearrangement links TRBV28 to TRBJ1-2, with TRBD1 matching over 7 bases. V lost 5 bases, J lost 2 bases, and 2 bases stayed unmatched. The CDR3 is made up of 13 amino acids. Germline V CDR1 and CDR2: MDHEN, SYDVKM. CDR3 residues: CASSETGNYGYTF. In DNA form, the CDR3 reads TGTGCCAGCAGTGAGACAGGGAACTATGGCTACACCTTC.

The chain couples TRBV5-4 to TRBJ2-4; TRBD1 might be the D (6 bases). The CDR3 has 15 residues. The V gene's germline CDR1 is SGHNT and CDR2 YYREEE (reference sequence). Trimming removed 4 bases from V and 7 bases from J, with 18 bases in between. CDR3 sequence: CASSKGGTEGNIQYF. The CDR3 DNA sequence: TGTGCCAGCAGCAAAGGGGGAACAGAGGGGAACATTCAGTACTTC.

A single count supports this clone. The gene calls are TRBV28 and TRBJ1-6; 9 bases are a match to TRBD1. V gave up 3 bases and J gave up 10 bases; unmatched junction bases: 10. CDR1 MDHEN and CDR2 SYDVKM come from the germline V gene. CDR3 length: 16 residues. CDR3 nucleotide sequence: TGTGCCAGCAGTTTGCCCCTGGGACAGGGAGGGTCACCCCTCCACTTT. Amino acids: CASSLPLGQGGSPLHF.

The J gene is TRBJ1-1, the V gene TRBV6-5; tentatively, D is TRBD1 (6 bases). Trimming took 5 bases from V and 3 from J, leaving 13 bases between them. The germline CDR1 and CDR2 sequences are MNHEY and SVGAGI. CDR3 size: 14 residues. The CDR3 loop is CASSQQGVDTEAFF. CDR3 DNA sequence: TGTGCCAGCAGTCAACAGGGTGTGGACACTGAAGCTTTCTTT.

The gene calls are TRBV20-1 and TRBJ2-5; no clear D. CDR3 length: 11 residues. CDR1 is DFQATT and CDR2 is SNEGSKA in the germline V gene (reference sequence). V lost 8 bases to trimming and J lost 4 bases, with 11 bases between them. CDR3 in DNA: TGCAGTCGACTCCTAGGAGAGACCCAGTACTTC. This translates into CSRLLGETQYF.

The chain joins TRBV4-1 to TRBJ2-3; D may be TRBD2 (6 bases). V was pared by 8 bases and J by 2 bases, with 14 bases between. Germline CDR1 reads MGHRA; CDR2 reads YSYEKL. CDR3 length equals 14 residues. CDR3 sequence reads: CASAGGTYTDTQYF. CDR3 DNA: TGCGCCAGCGCGGGCGGGACCTACACAGATACGCAGTATTTT.